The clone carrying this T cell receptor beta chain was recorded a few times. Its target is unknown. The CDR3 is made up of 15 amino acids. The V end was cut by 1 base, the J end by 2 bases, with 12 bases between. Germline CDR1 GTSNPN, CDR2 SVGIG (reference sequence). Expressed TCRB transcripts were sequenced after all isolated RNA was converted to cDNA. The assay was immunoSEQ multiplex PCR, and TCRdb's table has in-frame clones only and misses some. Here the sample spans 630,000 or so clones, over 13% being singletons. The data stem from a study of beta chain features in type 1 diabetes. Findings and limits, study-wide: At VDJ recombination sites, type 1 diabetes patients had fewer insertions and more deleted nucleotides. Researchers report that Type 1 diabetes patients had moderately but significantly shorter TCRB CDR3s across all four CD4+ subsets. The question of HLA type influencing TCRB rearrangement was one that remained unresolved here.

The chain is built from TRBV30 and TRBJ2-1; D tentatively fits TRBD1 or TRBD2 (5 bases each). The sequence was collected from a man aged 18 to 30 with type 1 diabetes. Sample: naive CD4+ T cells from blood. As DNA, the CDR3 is TGTGCCTGGAGTGGGGACCTGGGGGCCTACAATGAGCAGTTCTTC. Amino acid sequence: CAWSGDLGAYNEQFF.